This T cell receptor beta chain was profiled in a study of CD8 T cells in ankylosing spondylitis. Study-wide results and caveats: The authors reported significant enrichment of disease-linked clones in matched ankylosing spondylitis synovial fluid. Disease-linked clones were found to be CD8+ and relatively rare in peripheral blood.

V shed 10 bases and J shed 3 bases, with 13 bases lying between them. The CDR3 runs 12 residues. CDR1 and CDR2 (germline): MNHNS, SASEGT. Via MiXCR, TCRdb re-called the 5' RACE reads, giving one row per CDR3 protein. The sample lists about 250,000 distinct CDR3 sequences, about 10% occurring once. As to this clonotype: Its target is not known. A much more abundant neighbour one base away suggests this may be a read error.

This chain connects TRBV6-1 to TRBJ2-7; maybe TRBD2 (5 bases). The sample comprised blood, either unsorted or a sorted T cell fraction (not recorded which). The source is a male donor with ankylosing spondylitis or in good health (not recorded which). CDR3: CATRAGNYEQYF. CDR3 DNA sequence: TGTGCCACGAGGGCAGGAAACTACGAGCAGTACTTC.